This entry features one T cell receptor beta chain sequence. Its specificity is unknown. Sequenced by immunoSEQ multiplex PCR; TCRdb stores in-frame clones only, minus some. The sample carries 100,000 or so clones, roughly 90% recorded once. CDR1 and CDR2 from the germline V gene are SEHNR and FQNEAQ (reference sequence). This CDR3 is 14 amino acids long. Trimming removed 5 bases from V and 15 bases from J; junction bases left unmatched: 16. The sample comes from a study of T cell responses to AZD1222 COVID-19 vaccine. Overall study findings and caveats: Only after the peak T cell response were repertoires sampled. Receipt of two AZD1222 doses was followed by a rise in Spike-specific TCR breadth and depth. A mostly white British donor set with more females was recruited, and clonal diversity was possibly underestimated. Nearly half of spike-specific TCRs reportedly target variant regions that are unmutated in the B.1.351 and B.1.1.7 variants.

The material sequenced was peripheral blood, taken on day 0 of AZD1222 vaccination. The chain uses TRBV7-9 and TRBJ2-1, with 7 bases matching TRBD1. This TCR was recovered from an adult in good health. The CDR3 loop is CASSRSGQVIIRFF. The DNA of the CDR3 is TGTGCCAGCAGCCGAAGCGGACAGGTGATTATACGGTTCTTC.